Following are 27 T cell receptor beta chains from one sample sequenced in a study of control samples from healthy donors and cancer patients. Method: immunoSEQ multiplex PCR; TCRdb's copy keeps in-frame clones and lacks some. The sample lists about 120,000 clones; roughly 92% were seen once. Sequencing used blood. The receptors were gathered from a man aged 25 to 40 in good health.

V usage is TRBV6-1 and J usage is TRBJ1-1; D gene ambiguous. Trimming took 2 bases from V and 5 from J, leaving 12 bases between them. The CDR3 loop spans 14 amino acids. CDR1 and CDR2 from the germline V gene are MNHNS and SASEGT. Written as DNA, the CDR3 is TGTGCCAGCAGTGAAACCGGCAGTGAAACTGAAGCTTTCTTT. Residues: CASSETGSETEAFF.

The chain links TRBV4-1 to TRBJ2-1, with TRBD2 matching 8 bases. The J segment lost 8 bases and the V segment lost 4 bases, leaving 10 bases of the junction unmatched. CDR1 MGHRA and CDR2 YSYEKL come from the germline V gene. This CDR3 comprises 15 residues. The CDR3 protein is CASSLLGGVIHEQFF. DNA of the CDR3: TGCGCCAGCAGCCTTCTCGGGGGGGTAATTCATGAGCAGTTCTTC.

V is TRBV5-6 and J is TRBJ1-5; D gene uncertain. The CDR3 contains 15 residues. The ends were cut back, 5 bases at V and 0 bases at J, with 12 bases in the middle. Germline V gene data show CDR1 as SGHDT and CDR2 as YYEEEE. CDR3 sequence reads: CASRKRRDSNQPQHF. CDR3 sequence (DNA): TGTGCCAGCAGGAAAAGACGGGATAGCAATCAGCCCCAGCATTTT.

The chain carries TRBV9 and TRBJ2-2; D is unclear. Germline lookup yields CDR1 SGDLS and CDR2 YYNGEE. This CDR3 region has 13 residues. Trimming took off 3 bases at V and 5 bases at J, with 8 bases between the two ends. The DNA for the CDR3 is TGTGCCAGCAGCGACCAACAAACCGGGGAGCTGTTTTTT. Its protein is CASSDQQTGELFF.

This chain links TRBV27 with TRBJ2-1; TRBD1 agrees at 7 bases. CDR3 length: 17 residues. The ends lost 5 bases at V and 0 bases at J; junction bases unmatched: 10. Germline V gives CDR1 MNHEY, CDR2 SMNVEV (reference sequence). CDR3: CASSINRGRSSYNEQFF. For the CDR3, the DNA is TGTGCCAGCAGTATAAACAGGGGACGGAGCTCCTACAATGAGCAGTTCTTC.

J is TRBJ2-7 and V is TRBV5-1; maybe TRBD1 (5 bases). In germline, CDR1 is SGHRS, CDR2 YFSETQ. The CDR3 consists of 13 residues. V lost 4 bases and J 0 bases, leaving 8 bases between the germline ends. Here the CDR3 reads CASSPQVSYEQYV. The CDR3 coding sequence is TGCGCCAGCAGCCCACAGGTCTCCTACGAGCAGTACGTC.

This rearrangement joins TRBV19 to TRBJ1-2; TRBD1 might be the D (5 bases). The CDR3 is made up of 15 amino acids. Between the trimmed V and J ends, which lost 0 bases and 8 bases, there was a span of 16 bases. CDR1 LNHDA and CDR2 SQIVND come from the germline V gene (reference sequence). This chain's CDR3 is CASSIEGTPRGGYTF. The DNA of the CDR3 is TGTGCCAGTAGTATAGAGGGGACGCCCCGTGGAGGCTACACCTTC. The variable domain in full, with the rest retrieved from reference TRBV19 and TRBJ1-2, is DGGITQSPKYLFRKEGQNVTLSCEQNLNHDAMYWYRQDPGQGLRLIYYSQIVNDFQKGDIAEGYSVSREKKESFPLTVTSAQKNPTAFYLCASSIEGTPRGGYTFGSGTRLTVV.

This chain joins TRBV2 and TRBJ2-2; TRBD1 aligns across 8 bases. This CDR3 has 14 amino acids. Germline CDR1 reads SNHLY; CDR2 reads FYNNEI. Unmatched junction bases numbered 6, after V lost 6 bases and J lost 6 bases. The CDR3 bases are TGTGCCAGCAGCTTAGACAGGGGCGCCGGGGAGCTGTTTTTT. This gives the protein CASSLDRGAGELFF.

V is TRBV6-5 and J is TRBJ1-1; D is ambiguous. The V end was cut by 8 bases, the J end by 0 bases, with 16 bases between. The CDR3 is 15 amino acids. Germline CDR1 and CDR2: MNHEY and SVGAGI. CDR3 loop: CASPTQLRVNTEAFF. The CDR3 region has the DNA TGTGCCAGCCCAACTCAATTGCGGGTGAACACTGAAGCTTTCTTT.

The chain recombines TRBV25-1 with TRBJ1-2; D may be TRBD1 (6 bases). V shed 3 bases and J shed 6 bases, with 23 bases lying between them. Germline V lookup: CDR1 MGHDK, CDR2 SYGVNS. The CDR3 contains 17 residues. The CDR3 protein is CASSEMETGLRGDGYTF. The CDR3 DNA sequence: TGTGCCAGCAGTGAGATGGAGACAGGCCTTCGCGGAGATGGCTACACCTTC.

Only one count was recorded for this clone. The chain couples TRBV5-4 to TRBJ2-2, with TRBD2 matching over 14 bases. Looked up from germline, CDR1 is SGHNT and CDR2 is YYREEE (reference sequence). V shed 4 bases and J 5 bases; nucleotides not matched to a gene: 4. The CDR3 has 16 residues. CDR3 loop: CASSARTSGRTGELFF. CDR3 nucleotides: TGTGCCAGCAGCGCCCGGACTAGCGGGAGGACCGGGGAGCTGTTTTTT.

This chain uses TRBV2 with TRBJ1-5, with 7 bases lining up with TRBD1. Germline loops: CDR1 SNHLY, CDR2 FYNNEI. The CDR3 is made up of 15 amino acids. J lost 2 bases, V lost 6 bases, and 7 bases had no gene match. The CDR3 DNA follows: TGTGCCAGCAGACGTACCGGACAGGGCAATCAGCCCCAGCATTTT. Protein product: CASRRTGQGNQPQHF.

The chain recombines TRBV7-9 with TRBJ1-4; D may be TRBD1 (5 bases). V was clipped by 3 bases and J by 5 bases, with 13 bases between them. The CDR3 consists of 15 residues. Germline-derived CDR1 and CDR2 are SEHNR and FQNEAQ (reference sequence). The CDR3 loop reads CASSFEGTGNEKLFF. The DNA for the CDR3 is TGTGCCAGCAGCTTTGAAGGGACGGGGAATGAAAAACTGTTTTTT.

The chain uses TRBV18 and TRBJ1-2, with 9 bases that match TRBD1. J lost 4 bases, V lost 1 base, and 7 bases had no gene match. The germline gives CDR1 KGHSH, CDR2 LQKENI. The CDR3 covers 16 residues. CDR3 nucleotides: TGTGCCAGCTCACCACGGGACAGGGAGTTAGGCTATGGCTACACCTTC. Encoded protein: CASSPRDRELGYGYTF.

On this clone itself: The DNA is left out, because the CDR3 cannot be placed on it with certainty; the CDR3 is given as TCRdb lists it. The chain employs TRBV21-1 and TRBJ2-3. TRBV21-1 is a pseudogene segment. The CDR3 extends over 16 residues, inclusive of both ends. CDR3 loop: CASSARFALGTDTQYF.

A single count supports this clone. The genes are TRBV5-1 and TRBJ2-5, with 14 bases identical to TRBD2. This CDR3 spans 13 amino acids. Trimming cost V 6 bases and J 9 bases; bases outside gene matches: 4. CDR1 is SGHRS, CDR2 YFSETQ, per germline. CDR3 DNA sequence: TGCGCCAGCACGACTAGCGGGGGGGCGGCCCAGTACTTC. Amino acid sequence: CASTTSGGAAQYF.

V and J are TRBV9 and TRBJ2-1; 7 bases fit TRBD1. This CDR3 spans 16 amino acids. Germline CDR1 reads SGDLS; CDR2 reads YYNGEE. With V trimmed by 2 bases and J by 8 bases, 13 bases remained unmatched. The CDR3 coding sequence is TGTGCCAGCAGCGTCTCCGCCAGCCTAGGGGGCCATGAGCAGTTCTTC. This codes for CASSVSASLGGHEQFF.

About this clone: One end of the junction fails to match germline, which may point to a read error. This rearrangement joins TRBV24-1 to TRBJ1-2; tentatively, D is TRBD1 (6 bases). The length of the CDR3 is 12 residues. Germline CDR1 and CDR2: KGHDR and SFDVKD. CDR3 region: CATSDFGSDRAF. The CDR3 DNA reads as TGTGCCACCAGTGATTTCGGTTCGGACAGAGCCTTC.

J is TRBJ1-1 and V is TRBV5-1; D remains ambiguous. CDR3 size: 13 residues. V was pared by 0 bases and J by 8 bases, with 11 bases between. CDR1 is SGHRS, CDR2 YFSETQ, per germline. DNA of the CDR3: TGCGCCAGCAGCTTGGGACGGAGATTAGAAGCTTTCTTT. Its translation: CASSLGRRLEAFF. The whole variable domain, remainder taken from reference TRBV5-1 and TRBJ1-1, is KAGVTQTPRYLIKTRGQQVTLSCSPISGHRSVSWYQQTPGQGLQFLFEYFSETQRNKGNFPGRFSGRQFSNSRSEMNVSTLELGDSALYLCASSLGRRLEAFFGQGTRLTVV.

This sequence joins TRBV24-1 and TRBJ2-3; possibly TRBD2 for D (6 bases). Trimming removed 0 bases from V and 2 bases from J, with 8 bases in between. In germline, CDR1 is KGHDR, CDR2 SFDVKD. The CDR3 is 15 amino acids. CDR3 DNA: TGTGCCACCAGTGATTTGACGCGGGACACAGATACGCAGTATTTT. Protein: CATSDLTRDTDTQYF.

The chain uses TRBV28 and TRBJ1-3, with D hard to call. This CDR3 spans 15 amino acids. Germline V gives CDR1 MDHEN, CDR2 SYDVKM. V lost 4 bases, J lost 3 bases, and 13 bases lay in between. The DNA of the CDR3 is TGTGCCAGCAGTTCATCCGGGAAGGGTGGAAACACCATATATTTT. Translated: CASSSSGKGGNTIYF.

The V call is TRBV5-8, the J call TRBJ1-1; D remains ambiguous. CDR3 length equals 15 residues. Trimming took off 5 bases at V and 5 bases at J, with 19 bases between the two ends. The germline gives CDR1 SGHTS, CDR2 YDEGEE. The CDR3 is CASRSWTGRWTEAFF. Here the CDR3 DNA reads TGTGCCAGCAGATCCTGGACGGGCAGGTGGACTGAAGCTTTCTTT.

This clone has just one count. The V gene is TRBV7-3, the J gene TRBJ2-1; no firm D call. V was clipped by 5 bases and J by 5 bases, with 10 bases between them. The CDR3 runs 13 residues. The V gene's germline CDR1 is SGHTA and CDR2 FQGTGA. CDR3 protein: CASSPYINNEQFF. For the CDR3, the DNA is TGTGCCAGCAGCCCATACATCAACAATGAGCAGTTCTTC.

The chain employs TRBV5-5 and TRBJ2-2; no firm D call. V lost 0 bases and J 4 bases, leaving 7 bases between the germline ends. Per germline, CDR1 SGHKS and CDR2 YYEKEE (reference sequence). CDR3 length equals 14 residues. Here the CDR3 DNA reads TGTGCCAGCAGCTTGGCAGGTCCCACCGGGGAGCTGTTTTTT. It yields the protein CASSLAGPTGELFF.

This clone was counted a single time. The chain recombines TRBV6-1 with TRBJ1-4; D might be TRBD1 (6 bases). CDR1 is MNHNS and CDR2 is SASEGT in the germline V gene. This CDR3 contains 16 residues. V lost 4 bases and J 8 bases, leaving 20 bases between the germline ends. CDR3 loop: CASSARNRERGEKLFF. For the CDR3, the DNA is TGTGCCAGCAGTGCAAGGAACAGGGAGCGGGGAGAAAAACTGTTTTTT.

The chain joins TRBV9 to TRBJ2-2; no clear D gene. The germline V gene has CDR1 SGDLS and CDR2 YYNGEE. The CDR3 contains 13 residues. Trimming cost V 0 bases and J 4 bases, with 4 bases left between them. This chain's CDR3 is CASSVDSTGELFF. The CDR3 DNA reads as TGTGCCAGCAGCGTAGATAGCACCGGGGAGCTGTTTTTT.

The chain is built from TRBV7-2 and TRBJ2-3, with TRBD2 identical over 8 bases. Germline CDR1 reads SGHTA; CDR2 reads FQGNSA. Unmatched junction bases numbered 19, after V lost 4 bases and J lost 4 bases. The CDR3 consists of 19 residues. The CDR3, as DNA: TGTGCCAGCAGCTCACTTACCTCCGGGACTAGGTGGCTCCCAGATACGCAGTATTTT. This translates into CASSSLTSGTRWLPDTQYF.